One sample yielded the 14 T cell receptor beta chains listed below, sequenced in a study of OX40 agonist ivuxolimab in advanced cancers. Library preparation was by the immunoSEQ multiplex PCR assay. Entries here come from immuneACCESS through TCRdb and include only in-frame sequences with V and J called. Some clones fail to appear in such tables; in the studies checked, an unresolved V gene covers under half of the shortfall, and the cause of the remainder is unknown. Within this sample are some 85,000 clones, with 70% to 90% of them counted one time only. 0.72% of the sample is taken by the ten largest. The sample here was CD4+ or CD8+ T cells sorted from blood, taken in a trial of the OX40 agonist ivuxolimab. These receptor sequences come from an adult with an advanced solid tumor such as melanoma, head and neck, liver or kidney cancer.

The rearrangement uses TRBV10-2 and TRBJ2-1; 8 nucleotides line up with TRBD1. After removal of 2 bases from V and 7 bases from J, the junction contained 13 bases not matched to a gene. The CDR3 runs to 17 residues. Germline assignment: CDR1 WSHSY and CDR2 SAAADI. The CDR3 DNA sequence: TGCGCCAGCAGTGAGAATATAAGGACAGGGAAATATAATGAGCAGTTCTTC. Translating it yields CASSENIRTGKYNEQFF.

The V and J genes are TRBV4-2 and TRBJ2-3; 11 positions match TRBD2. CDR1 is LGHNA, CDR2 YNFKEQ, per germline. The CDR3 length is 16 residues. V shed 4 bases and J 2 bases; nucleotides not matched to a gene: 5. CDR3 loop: CASSPVAGGPTDTQYF. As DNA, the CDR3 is TGTGCCAGCAGCCCCGTAGCGGGAGGGCCCACAGATACGCAGTATTTT.

Here the CDR3 DNA reads TGTGCCAGCGGCCGACAGGGTCGAGCTGGAAACACCATATATTTT. It codes for CASGRQGRAGNTIYF. This chain uses TRBV2 with TRBJ1-3; 7 bases are shared with TRBD1. Trimming cost V 8 bases and J 2 bases; bases outside gene matches: 9. This CDR3 has 15 amino acids. Germline V gene data show CDR1 as SNHLY and CDR2 as FYNNEI.

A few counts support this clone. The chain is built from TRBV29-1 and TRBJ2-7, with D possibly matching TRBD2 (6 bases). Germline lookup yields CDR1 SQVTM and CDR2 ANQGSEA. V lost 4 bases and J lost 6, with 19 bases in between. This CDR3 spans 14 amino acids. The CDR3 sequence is CSVARDGTAGEQYF. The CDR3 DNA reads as TGCAGCGTTGCTCGGGACGGCACAGCGGGCGAGCAGTACTTC.

CDR3 DNA: TGCGCCAGCAGCTTGGGTTTCACAGATACGCAGTATTTT. It encodes CASSLGFTDTQYF. J is TRBJ2-3 and V is TRBV5-1; D is ambiguous. CDR3 size: 13 residues. V lost 0 bases and J lost 2, with 4 bases in between. The germline V gene encodes CDR1 SGHRS and CDR2 YFSETQ.

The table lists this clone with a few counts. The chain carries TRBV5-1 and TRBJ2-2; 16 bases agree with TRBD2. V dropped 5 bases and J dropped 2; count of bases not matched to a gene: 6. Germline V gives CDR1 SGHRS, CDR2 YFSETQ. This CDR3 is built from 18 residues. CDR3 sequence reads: CASRWGLAGGANTGELFF. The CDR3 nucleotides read TGCGCCAGCAGATGGGGACTAGCGGGAGGGGCCAACACCGGGGAGCTGTTTTTT. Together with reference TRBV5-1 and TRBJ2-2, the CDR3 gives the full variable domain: KAGVTQTPRYLIKTRGQQVTLSCSPISGHRSVSWYQQTPGQGLQFLFEYFSETQRNKGNFPGRFSGRQFSNSRSEMNVSTLELGDSALYLCASRWGLAGGANTGELFFGEGSRLTVL.

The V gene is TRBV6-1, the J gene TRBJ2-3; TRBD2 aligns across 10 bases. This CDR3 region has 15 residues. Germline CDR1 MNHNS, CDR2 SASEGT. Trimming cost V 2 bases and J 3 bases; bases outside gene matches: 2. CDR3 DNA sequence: TGTGCCAGCAGTGAACTAGCGGGGGCTACAGATACGCAGTATTTT. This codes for CASSELAGATDTQYF.

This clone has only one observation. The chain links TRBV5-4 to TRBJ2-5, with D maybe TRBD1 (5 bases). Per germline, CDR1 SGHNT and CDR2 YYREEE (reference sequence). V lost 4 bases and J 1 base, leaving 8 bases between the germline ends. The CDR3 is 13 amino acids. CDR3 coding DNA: TGTGCCAGCAGCATGGACACCCAAGAGACCCAGTACTTC. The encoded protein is CASSMDTQETQYF.

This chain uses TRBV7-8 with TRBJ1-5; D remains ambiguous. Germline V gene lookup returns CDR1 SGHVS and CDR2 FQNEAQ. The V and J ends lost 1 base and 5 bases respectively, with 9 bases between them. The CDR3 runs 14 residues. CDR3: CASSLEYGYQPQHF. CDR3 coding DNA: TGTGCCAGCAGCTTAGAATACGGCTATCAGCCCCAGCATTTT.

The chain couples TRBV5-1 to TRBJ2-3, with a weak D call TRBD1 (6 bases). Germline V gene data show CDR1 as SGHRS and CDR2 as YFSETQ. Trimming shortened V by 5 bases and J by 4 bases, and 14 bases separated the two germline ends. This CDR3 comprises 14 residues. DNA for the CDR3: TGCGCCAGCAGTCTGGGGTACAGGGCAGATACGCAGTATTTT. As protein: CASSLGYRADTQYF.

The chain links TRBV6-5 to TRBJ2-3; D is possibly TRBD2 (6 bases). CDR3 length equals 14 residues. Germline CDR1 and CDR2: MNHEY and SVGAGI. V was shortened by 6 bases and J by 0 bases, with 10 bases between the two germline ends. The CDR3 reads CASSKSGSTDTQYF. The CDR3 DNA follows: TGTGCCAGCAGCAAAAGCGGGAGCACAGATACGCAGTATTTT.

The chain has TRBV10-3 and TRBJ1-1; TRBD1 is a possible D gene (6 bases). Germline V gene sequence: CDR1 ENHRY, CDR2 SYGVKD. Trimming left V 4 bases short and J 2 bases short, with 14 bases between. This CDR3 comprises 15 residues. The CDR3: CAISVGGGENTEAFF. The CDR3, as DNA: TGTGCCATCAGTGTTGGAGGGGGAGAAAACACTGAAGCTTTCTTT.

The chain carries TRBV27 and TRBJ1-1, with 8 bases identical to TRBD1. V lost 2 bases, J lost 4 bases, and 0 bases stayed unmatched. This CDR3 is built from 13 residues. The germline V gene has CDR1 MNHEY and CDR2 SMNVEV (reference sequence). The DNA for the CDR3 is TGTGCCAGCAGTTTAACAGGGGGCACTGAAGCTTTCTTT. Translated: CASSLTGGTEAFF.

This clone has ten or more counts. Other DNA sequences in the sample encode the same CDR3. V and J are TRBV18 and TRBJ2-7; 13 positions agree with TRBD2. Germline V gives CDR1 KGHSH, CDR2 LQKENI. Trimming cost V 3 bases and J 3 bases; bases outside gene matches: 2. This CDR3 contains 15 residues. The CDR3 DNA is TGTGCCAGCTCACCGCGGACTAGCGGGAGCTACGAGCAGTACTTC. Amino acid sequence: CASSPRTSGSYEQYF.